The present T cell receptor (beta chain) was sequenced within a study of monozygotic twins with inflammatory bowel disease. The study, taken as a whole, reports: A lone strong IBD-associated signal or clonotype found no support. Immunosuppressive treatments differing between patients may have added repertoire variability. A reduction in TCRbeta diversity (inverse Simpson) was seen in IBD patients relative to healthy co-twins.

Concerning this clonotype: The antigen remains unidentified.

TCRdb reprocessed the 5' RACE reads, keeping one entry per CDR3 protein, no DNA. This sample contains more than 300,000 distinct CDR3 sequences. The CDR3 is 12 amino acids. In germline, CDR1 is LNHNV, CDR2 YYDKDF (reference sequence). Material for sequencing was blood. The sequence was obtained from a human donor with ulcerative colitis or Crohn's disease, or a healthy co-twin of an affected twin (not recorded which). The rearrangement joins TRBV15 to TRBJ2-7. The CDR3 loop reads CATSRDHLEQYF.